The table lists the clone carrying this T cell receptor (beta chain) with many counts. Its target is unknown. The source of the sample is a study of Graves' ophthalmopathy and Graves' hyperthyroidism. People with hyperthyroidism were aged 18 to 65 and newly diagnosed, under 2 months' duration. V was shortened by 1 base and J by 1 base, with 7 bases between the two germline ends. The CDR3 is made up of 14 amino acids. Per germline, CDR1 SGHAT and CDR2 FQNNGV. Study-wide findings and caveats: An approximately 82% specificity and 87.88% sensitivity were achieved by a 13-signature model that separated ophthalmopathy from stable hyperthyroidism.

TCR beta CDR3 regions were amplified from RNA transcripts. First-round RT-PCR with HTBI primers preceded a second-round multiplex PCR. Via MiXCR, TCRdb re-called the multiplex PCR reads, giving one row per CDR3 protein. The sample has about 600,000 distinct CDR3 sequences; under 45% are singletons. The genes are TRBV11-2 and TRBJ1-1; no clear D gene. The sample comprised peripheral blood or thyroid tissue (not recorded which). This clonotype was sampled from an adult man with Graves' hyperthyroidism. The chain's CDR3 is CASSLGTRNTEAFF. CDR3 bases: TGTGCCAGCAGCTTAGGAACAAGGAACACTGAAGCTTTCTTT.